This T cell receptor beta chain is from a study of T-cell reconstitution after alpha-beta-depleted transplantation in children. After removal of 6 bases from V and 1 base from J, the junction contained 9 bases not matched to a gene. CDR1 is MDHEN, CDR2 SYDVKM, per germline. The CDR3 consists of 16 residues. Study-level results: At one year after transplant, newly produced T cells mostly accounted for T-cell counts and diversity. Surviving recipient T cells and intrathymic progenitors accounted for some patients' high TCRbeta diversity at day 60. There were reportedly several hundred expanded graft clones from which alpha-beta T cells came about two months after transplant.

This clonotype came up many times. Its antigen remains unidentified. Preparation of the TCRbeta library used unique molecular identifiers. TCRdb fed the PCR reads into MiXCR, producing one record per CDR3 protein. Here the sample spans about 300,000 distinct CDR3 sequences, roughly a tenth being singletons. This receptor was identified in a boy in the first two years of life with acute myeloid leukemia, due to receive a stem cell transplant. The starting material was PBMCs, obtained before TCRalphabeta/CD19-depleted stem cell transplant. J is TRBJ2-1 and V is TRBV28; 7 bases match TRBD2. This CDR3 is CASRRNLAVSYNEQFF. The DNA for the CDR3 is TGTGCCAGCAGAAGAAATCTAGCGGTTTCCTACAATGAGCAGTTCTTC.